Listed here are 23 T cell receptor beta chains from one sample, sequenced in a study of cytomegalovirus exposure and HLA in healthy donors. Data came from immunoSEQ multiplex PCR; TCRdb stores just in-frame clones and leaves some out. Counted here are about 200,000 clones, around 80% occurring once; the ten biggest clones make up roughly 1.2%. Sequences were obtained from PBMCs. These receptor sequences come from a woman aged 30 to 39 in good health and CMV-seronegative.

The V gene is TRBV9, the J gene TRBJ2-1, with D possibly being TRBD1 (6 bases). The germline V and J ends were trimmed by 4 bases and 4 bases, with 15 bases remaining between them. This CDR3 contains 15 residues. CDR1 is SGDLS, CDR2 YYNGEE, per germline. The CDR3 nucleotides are TGTGCCAGCAGCCCTGTCTCAGGGACATACAATGAGCAGTTCTTC. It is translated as CASSPVSGTYNEQFF.

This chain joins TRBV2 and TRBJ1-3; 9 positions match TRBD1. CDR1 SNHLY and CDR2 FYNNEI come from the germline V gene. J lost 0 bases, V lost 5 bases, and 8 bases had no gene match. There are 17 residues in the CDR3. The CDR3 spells CASSWDRVRSSGNTIYF. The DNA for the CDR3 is TGTGCCAGCAGTTGGGACAGGGTTCGAAGCTCTGGAAACACCATATATTTT.

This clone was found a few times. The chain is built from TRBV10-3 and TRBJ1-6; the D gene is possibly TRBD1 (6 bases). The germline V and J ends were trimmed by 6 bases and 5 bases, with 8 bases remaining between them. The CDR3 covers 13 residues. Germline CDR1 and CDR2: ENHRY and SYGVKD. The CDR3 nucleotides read TGTGCCATCAGCGGACAGAATAATTCACCCCTCCACTTT. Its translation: CAISGQNNSPLHF.

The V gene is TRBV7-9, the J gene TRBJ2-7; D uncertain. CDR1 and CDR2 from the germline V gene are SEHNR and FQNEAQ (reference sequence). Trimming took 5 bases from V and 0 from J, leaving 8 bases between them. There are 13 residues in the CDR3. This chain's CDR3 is CASSPPRSYEQYF. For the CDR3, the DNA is TGTGCCAGCAGCCCTCCTCGCTCCTACGAGCAGTACTTC.

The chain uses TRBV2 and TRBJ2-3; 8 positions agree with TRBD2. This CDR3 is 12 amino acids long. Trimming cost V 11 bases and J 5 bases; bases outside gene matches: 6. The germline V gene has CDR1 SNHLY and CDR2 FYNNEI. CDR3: CAARLAGDTQYF. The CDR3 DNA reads TGTGCCGCAAGGCTAGCGGGAGATACGCAGTATTTT.

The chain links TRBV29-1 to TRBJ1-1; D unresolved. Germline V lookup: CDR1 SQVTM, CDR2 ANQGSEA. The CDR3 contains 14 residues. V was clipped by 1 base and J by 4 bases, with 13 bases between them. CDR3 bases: TGCAGCGTTGAAGCAACGGGGTCGGGCACTGAAGCTTTCTTT. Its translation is CSVEATGSGTEAFF.

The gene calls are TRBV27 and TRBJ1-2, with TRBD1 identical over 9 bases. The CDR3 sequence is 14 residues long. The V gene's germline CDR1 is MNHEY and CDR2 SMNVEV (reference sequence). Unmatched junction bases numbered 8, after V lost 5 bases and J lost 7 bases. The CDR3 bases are TGTGCCAGCAGTCCCTTTACAGGGGGCGGTGGCTACACCTTC. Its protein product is CASSPFTGGGGYTF.

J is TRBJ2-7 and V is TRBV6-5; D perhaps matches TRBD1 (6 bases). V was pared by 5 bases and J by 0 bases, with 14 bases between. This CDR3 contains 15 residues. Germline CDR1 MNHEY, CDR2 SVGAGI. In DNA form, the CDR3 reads TGTGCCAGCAGTACGTGGACAGTAAGCTCCTACGAGCAGTACTTC. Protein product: CASSTWTVSSYEQYF.

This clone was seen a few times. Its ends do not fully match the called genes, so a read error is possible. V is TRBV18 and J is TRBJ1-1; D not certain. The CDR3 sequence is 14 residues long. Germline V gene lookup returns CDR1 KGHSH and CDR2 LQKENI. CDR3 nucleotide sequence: TGTGCCAGCTCGCCACAGACTTTGAACACTGAAGCTTTCTTT. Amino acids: CASSPQTLNTEAFF.

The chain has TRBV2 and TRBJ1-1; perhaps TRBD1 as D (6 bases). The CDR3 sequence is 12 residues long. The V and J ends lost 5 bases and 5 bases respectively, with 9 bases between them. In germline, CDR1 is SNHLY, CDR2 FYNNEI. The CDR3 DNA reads TGTGCCAGCAGTTCTCAGGGGACTGAAGCTTTCTTT. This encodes CASSSQGTEAFF.

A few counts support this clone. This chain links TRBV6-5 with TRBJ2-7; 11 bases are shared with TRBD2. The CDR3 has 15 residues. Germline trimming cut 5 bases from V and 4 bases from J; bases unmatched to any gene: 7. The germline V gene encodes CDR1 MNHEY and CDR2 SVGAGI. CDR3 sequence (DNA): TGTGCCAGCAGTGCGACTAGCGGGGTCCCTTACGAGCAGTACTTC. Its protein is CASSATSGVPYEQYF.

The CDR3 here is CASSRQRNTEAFF. CDR3 DNA: TGTGCCAGCAGCCGACAGAGGAACACTGAAGCTTTCTTT. The chain couples TRBV14 to TRBJ1-1, with TRBD1 as a possible D gene (5 bases). The CDR3 loop spans 13 amino acids. V was trimmed by 4 bases and J by 1 base, leaving 7 bases between them. Germline loops: CDR1 SGHDN, CDR2 FVKESK.

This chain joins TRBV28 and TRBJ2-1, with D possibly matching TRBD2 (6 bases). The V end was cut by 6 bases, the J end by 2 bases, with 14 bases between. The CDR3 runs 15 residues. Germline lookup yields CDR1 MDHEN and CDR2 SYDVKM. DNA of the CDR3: TGTGCCAGCAGCCCTCCGACTAGTACCTACAATGAGCAGTTCTTC. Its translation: CASSPPTSTYNEQFF.

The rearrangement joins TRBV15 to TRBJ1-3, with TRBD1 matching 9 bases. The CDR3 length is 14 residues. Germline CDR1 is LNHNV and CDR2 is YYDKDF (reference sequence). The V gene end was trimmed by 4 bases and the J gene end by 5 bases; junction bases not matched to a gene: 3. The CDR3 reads CATSTGQGRNTIYF. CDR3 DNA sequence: TGTGCCACCAGCACCGGACAGGGGCGAAACACCATATATTTT.

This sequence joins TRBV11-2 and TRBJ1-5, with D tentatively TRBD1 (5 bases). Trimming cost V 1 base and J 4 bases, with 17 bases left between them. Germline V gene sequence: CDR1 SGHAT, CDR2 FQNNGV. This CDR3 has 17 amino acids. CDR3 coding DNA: TGTGCCAGCAGCTTAGCGGGAGACAGCGGCGGTAATCAGCCCCAGCATTTT. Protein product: CASSLAGDSGGNQPQHF.

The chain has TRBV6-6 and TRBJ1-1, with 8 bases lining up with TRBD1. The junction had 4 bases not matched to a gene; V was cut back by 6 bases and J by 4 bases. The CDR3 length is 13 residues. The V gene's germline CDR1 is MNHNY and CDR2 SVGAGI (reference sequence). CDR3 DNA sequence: TGTGCCAGCAGCAGACAGGGGTTCACTGAAGCTTTCTTT. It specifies CASSRQGFTEAFF.

CDR3 region: CASSRQGGNNEQFF. The DNA of the CDR3 is TGTGCCAGCTCACGACAGGGCGGCAACAATGAGCAGTTCTTC. The chain links TRBV18 to TRBJ2-1; 7 bases match TRBD1. Unmatched junction bases numbered 5, after V lost 4 bases and J lost 5 bases. CDR3 length: 14 residues. Germline lookup yields CDR1 KGHSH and CDR2 LQKENI.

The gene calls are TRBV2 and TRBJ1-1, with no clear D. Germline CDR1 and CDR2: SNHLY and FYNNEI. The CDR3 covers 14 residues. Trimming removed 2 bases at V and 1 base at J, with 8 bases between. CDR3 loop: CASSEFVQNTEAFF. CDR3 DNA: TGTGCCAGCAGTGAATTCGTACAGAACACTGAAGCTTTCTTT. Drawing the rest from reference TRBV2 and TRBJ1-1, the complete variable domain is EPEVTQTPSHQVTQMGQEVILRCVPISNHLYFYWYRQILGQKVEFLVSFYNNEISEKSEIFDDQFSVERPDGSNFTLKIRSTKLEDSAMYFCASSEFVQNTEAFFGQGTRLTVV.

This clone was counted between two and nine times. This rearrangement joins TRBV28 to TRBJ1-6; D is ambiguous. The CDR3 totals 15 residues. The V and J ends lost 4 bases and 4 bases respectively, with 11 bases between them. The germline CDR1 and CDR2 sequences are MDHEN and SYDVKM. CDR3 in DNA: TGTGCCAGCAGTTCGGAACAGTTGTATAATTCACCCCTCCACTTT. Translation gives CASSSEQLYNSPLHF.

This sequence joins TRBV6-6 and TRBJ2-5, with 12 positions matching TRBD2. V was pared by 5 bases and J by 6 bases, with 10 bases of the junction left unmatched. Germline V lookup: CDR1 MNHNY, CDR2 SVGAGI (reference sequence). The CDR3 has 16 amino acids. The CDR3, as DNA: TGTGCCAGCAGTCAAGGGACTAGCGGGCGCCCCAAGACCCAGTACTTC. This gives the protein CASSQGTSGRPKTQYF.

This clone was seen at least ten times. CDR3 loop: CASTLGGGRTEAFF. CDR3 bases: TGTGCCAGCACCCTGGGTGGGGGCAGGACTGAAGCTTTCTTT. The V gene is TRBV28, the J gene TRBJ1-1; TRBD1 is a possible D gene (6 bases). Germline-derived CDR1 and CDR2 are MDHEN and SYDVKM. The CDR3 runs to 14 residues. V was cut by 7 bases and J by 5 bases, with 17 bases left in between.

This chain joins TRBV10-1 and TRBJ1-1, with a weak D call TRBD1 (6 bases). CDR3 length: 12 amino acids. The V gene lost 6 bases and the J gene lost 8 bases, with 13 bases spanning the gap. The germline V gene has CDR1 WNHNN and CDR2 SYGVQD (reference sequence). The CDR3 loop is CASSPTGREAFF. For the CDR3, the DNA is TGCGCCAGCAGCCCAACAGGGAGAGAAGCTTTCTTT.

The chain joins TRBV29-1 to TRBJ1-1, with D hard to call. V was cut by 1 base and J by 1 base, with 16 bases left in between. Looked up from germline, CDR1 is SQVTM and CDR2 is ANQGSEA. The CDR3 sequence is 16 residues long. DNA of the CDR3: TGCAGCGTTGAAGGTTCAGGTCTCCGGGGGAACACTGAAGCTTTCTTT. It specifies CSVEGSGLRGNTEAFF. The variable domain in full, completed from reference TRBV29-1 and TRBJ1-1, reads SAVISQKPSRDICQRGTSLTIQCQVDSQVTMMFWYRQQPGQSLTLIATANQGSEATYESGFVIDKFPISRPNLTFSTLTVSNMSPEDSSIYLCSVEGSGLRGNTEAFFGQGTRLTVV.